This T cell receptor beta chain was documented in a study of OX40 agonist ivuxolimab in advanced cancers. The wider study: Having had anti-PD-1, anti-PD-L1 or anti-CTLA-4 therapy before was allowed, and over 35% had some.

CDR3 length: 17 residues. Trimming at V came to 0 bases and at J to 7 bases, leaving 10 bases not matched to a gene. Germline assignment: CDR1 MGHRA and CDR2 YSYEKL. On this clone itself: The antigen is not known.

Measured with immunoSEQ multiplex PCR; TCRdb has only the in-frame clones, and not every one. The repertoire holds 55,000 to 70,000 clones, 80% to 85% seen once, with roughly 3.2% in the top ten. General study results and limits: Average numbers of expanded clones were greater in CD8+ T cells than in CD4+.

This sample comprised CD4+ or CD8+ T cells sorted from blood, obtained in a trial of the OX40 agonist ivuxolimab. The chain is built from TRBV4-1 and TRBJ1-4, with 8 bases fitting TRBD1. The source of this sequence is an adult with an advanced solid tumor such as melanoma, head and neck, liver or kidney cancer. The CDR3 DNA follows: TGCGCCAGCAGCCAAGACAGGGACAGGATGGCGGGTGAAAAACTGTTTTTT. This gives the protein CASSQDRDRMAGEKLFF.